The source of this T cell receptor beta chain is a study of T-cell reconstitution after alpha-beta-depleted transplantation in children (TCRdb year 2016). Study-level background: T-cell immune reconstitution after TCRalphabeta/CD19-depleted allogeneic hematopoietic cell transplantation in children was quantitatively tracked in the study by means of TCR repertoire profiling. The paper as a whole reports these results and caveats: Over the following months the frequencies of hyperexpanded clones went down, and after one year T-cell counts and TCRbeta diversity were mostly credited to newly produced T cells. About two months after transplant, the apparently early recovery of alphabetaT-cell counts reportedly depended on just several hundred clones that had expanded rapidly and came from non-depleted graft cells. In some patients, high TCRbeta diversity at day 60 was attributed to recipient T cells and intrathymic progenitors that had survived conditioning.

Libraries were made using PCR. Sequencing relied on an Illumina HiSeq 2500. TCR library preparation used molecular barcoding, with unique molecular identifiers applied to normalize quantification of the TCRbeta repertoire. TCRdb trimmed the raw reads at Q25, called clones with MiXCR and kept productive beta chains. All rows with the same CDR3 protein become a single entry with the most common DNA and genes. Within this sample are 490,000 or so distinct CDR3 sequences, with approximately 10% of them counted one time only. The ten largest make up roughly 2% of the sample. This clonotype was seen only a few times. What antigen it recognizes has not been identified. Base qualities are not recorded, but no much larger clone differs from it by a single base. Sample treatment or condition, as interpreted from the label and publication: allogeneic hematopoietic cell transplantation with graft depleted of TCRalphabeta T cells and CD19 B cells. TCRalphabeta/CD19-depleted allogeneic hematopoietic cell grafts were given to the transplant recipients, all of whom were children.

Trimming costs V 5 bases and J 10 bases, and their ends lie 12 bases apart. There are 12 amino acids in the CDR3, from cysteine to phenylalanine inclusive. The DNA shown is the 36-base CDR3, in frame from base 1. The germline V gene (reference sequence) sets CDR1 to SEHNR and CDR2 to FQNEAQ. The sample consisted of PBMCs, taken before TCRalphabeta/CD19-depleted stem cell transplant. Here the chain combines TRBV7-9 and TRBJ2-1; TRBD1 is perhaps the D gene, given 5 matching bases. The origin of this receptor is a child aged 2-15 years with inherited bone marrow failure, due to receive a stem cell transplant. Here is the DNA: TGTGCCAGCAGCCCCCAGGGTATCGAGCAGTTCTTC. This translates into CASSPQGIEQFF.